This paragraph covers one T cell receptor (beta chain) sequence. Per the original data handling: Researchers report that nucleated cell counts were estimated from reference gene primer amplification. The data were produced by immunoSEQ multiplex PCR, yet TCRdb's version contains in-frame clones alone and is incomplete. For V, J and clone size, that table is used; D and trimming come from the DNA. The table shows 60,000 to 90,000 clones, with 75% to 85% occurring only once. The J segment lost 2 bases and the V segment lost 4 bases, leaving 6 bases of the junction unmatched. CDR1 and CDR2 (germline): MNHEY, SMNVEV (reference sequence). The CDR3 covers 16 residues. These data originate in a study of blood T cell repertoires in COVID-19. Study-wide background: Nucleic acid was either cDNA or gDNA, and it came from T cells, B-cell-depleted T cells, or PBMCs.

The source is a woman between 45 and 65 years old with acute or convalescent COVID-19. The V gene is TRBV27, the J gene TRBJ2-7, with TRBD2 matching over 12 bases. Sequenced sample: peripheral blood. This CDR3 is CASSSILAGGPYEQYF. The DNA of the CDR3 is TGTGCCAGCAGTTCAATACTAGCGGGAGGACCCTACGAGCAGTACTTC.